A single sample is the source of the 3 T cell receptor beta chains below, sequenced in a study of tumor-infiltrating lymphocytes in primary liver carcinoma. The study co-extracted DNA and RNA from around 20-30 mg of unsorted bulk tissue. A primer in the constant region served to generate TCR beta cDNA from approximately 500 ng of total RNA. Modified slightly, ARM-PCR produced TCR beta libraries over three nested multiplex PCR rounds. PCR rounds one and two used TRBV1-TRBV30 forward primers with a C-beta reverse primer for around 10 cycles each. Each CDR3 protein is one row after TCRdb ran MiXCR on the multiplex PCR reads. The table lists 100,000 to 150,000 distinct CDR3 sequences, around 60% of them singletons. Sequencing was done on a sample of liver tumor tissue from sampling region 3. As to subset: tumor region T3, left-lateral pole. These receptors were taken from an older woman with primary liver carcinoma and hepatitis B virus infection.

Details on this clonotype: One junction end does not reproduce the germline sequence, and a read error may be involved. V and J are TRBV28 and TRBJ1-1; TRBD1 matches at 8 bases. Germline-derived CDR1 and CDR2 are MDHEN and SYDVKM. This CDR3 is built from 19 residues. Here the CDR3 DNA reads TGTGCCAGCAGTTTATCCAGGGACAGGAACCTCCGCGGGGAGGCTGAAGCTCTCTTT. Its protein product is CASSLSRDRNLRGEAEALF.

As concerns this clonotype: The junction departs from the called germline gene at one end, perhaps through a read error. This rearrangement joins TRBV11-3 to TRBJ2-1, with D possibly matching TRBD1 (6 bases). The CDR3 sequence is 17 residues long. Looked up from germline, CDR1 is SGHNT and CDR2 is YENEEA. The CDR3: CASNLGFDRLSYNEQFF. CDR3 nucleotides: TGTGCCAGCAACTTAGGGTTCGACAGGCTTTCCTACAATGAGCAGTTCTTC. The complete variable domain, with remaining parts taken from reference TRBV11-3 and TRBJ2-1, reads EAGVVQSPRYKIIEKKQPVAFWCNPISGHNTLYWYLQNLGQGPELLIRYENEEAVDDSQLPKDRFSAERLKGVDSTLKIQPAELGDSAVYLCASNLGFDRLSYNEQFFGPGTRLTVL.

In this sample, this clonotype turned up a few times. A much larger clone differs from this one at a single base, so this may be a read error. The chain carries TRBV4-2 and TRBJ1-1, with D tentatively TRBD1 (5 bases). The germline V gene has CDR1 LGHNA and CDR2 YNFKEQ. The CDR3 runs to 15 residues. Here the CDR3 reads CASSQPPGPNTEALF. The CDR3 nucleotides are TGTGCCAGCAGCCAACCACCGGGACCCAACACTGAAGCTCTCTTT.